This T cell receptor (beta chain) was recovered during a study of identical twins. The CDR3 is 15 residues long. Germline CDR1 and CDR2: MNHEY and SVGEGT. The V end lost 2 bases, the J end lost 0 bases, and 10 bases lay between the germline ends. One entry per CDR3 protein results from TCRdb running MiXCR on the 5' RACE reads. Among 230,000 or so distinct CDR3 sequences listed, around 8.3% were seen once. This sample also appeared in a second study, on yellow fever vaccine responses in identical twins. That investigation notes: Vaccine T cell responses of twins reportedly seemed partly convergent and partly personalized.

The rearrangement links TRBV6-2 or TRBV6-3 to TRBJ1-2; D gene uncertain. The sequencing sample was made of CD8+ T cells sorted from blood. The sequence was collected from a woman aged 18-35 years in good health. Written as DNA, the CDR3 is TGTGCCAGCAGTTACGTGGGCAGTGCTAACTATGGCTACACCTTC. This translates into CASSYVGSANYGYTF.